This paragraph reports one T cell receptor (beta chain). The V end was cut by 1 base, the J end by 9 bases, with 11 bases between. In germline, CDR1 is SGHDT, CDR2 YYEEEE. The length of the CDR3 is 13 residues. Repertoires were generated with immunoSEQ multiplex PCR, while TCRdb's copy carries only in-frame clones and drops some. The table includes tens of thousands of clones, just under 97% detected once. The record originates from a study of technical replicates of blood from several donors. J is TRBJ2-1 and V is TRBV5-6; D is perhaps TRBD2 (5 bases). The sequencing sample was made of T cells isolated from PBMCs. This sequence originates from a human donor in good health. This chain's CDR3 is CASSLSRESEQFF. In nucleotides, the CDR3 is TGTGCCAGCAGCTTGTCGAGGGAGAGTGAGCAGTTCTTC.